Detailed here is one T cell receptor beta chain. This sample was included in a study of control samples from healthy donors and cancer patients. Germline assignment: CDR1 SNHLY and CDR2 FYNNEI. V was shortened by 7 bases and J by 4 bases, with 4 bases between the two germline ends. CDR3 length: 10 amino acids. TCRdb keeps only in-frame clones here, not all; method: immunoSEQ multiplex PCR. Of about 130,000 clones detected, roughly 89% appear once; the ten largest clones hold about 7.9%. Sequencing was performed on PBMCs. This receptor was obtained from a man aged 50 to 60 with head and neck cancer. This chain joins TRBV2 and TRBJ2-5; D gene unclear. The CDR3 region has the DNA TGTGCCAGCACGCGAGAGACCCAGTACTTC. Its translation is CASTRETQYF. The entire variable domain, with the rest obtained from reference TRBV2 and TRBJ2-5, is as follows: EPEVTQTPSHQVTQMGQEVILRCVPISNHLYFYWYRQILGQKVEFLVSFYNNEISEKSEIFDDQFSVERPDGSNFTLKIRSTKLEDSAMYFCASTRETQYFGPGTRLLVL.